These 31 T cell receptor beta chains share one sample of origin, sequenced in a study of spatial heterogeneity in lung cancer (dated by TCRdb to between 2018 and 2020). In light of the paper, this sample's time point label describes: sample taken at primary tumor resection. Without any cell sorting, TCR sequencing was performed on whole RNA extracted either from tumor and nontumor lung tissue or from cryopreserved PBMC samples. Libraries were built with 5' RACE. Sequencing used a NextSeq 500. TCRdb ran its own pipeline on the public reads, namely fastp trimming at Q25 and MiXCR clone calling, and kept in-frame beta chains. Rows matching on CDR3 protein sequence are summarized as one entry with the most common DNA and genes. The sample profile shows some 28,000 distinct CDR3 sequences; more than 8% of them were found once. The top ten hold about 36% of the sample. The material was PBMCs, obtained at surgery. These receptors originate from a female donor with early-stage non-small cell lung cancer.

The chain uses TRBV5-8 and TRBJ2-5, with D unresolved. Trimming removed 0 bases at V and 5 bases at J, with 17 bases between. The CDR3 totals 16 residues. Germline V gene data show CDR1 as SGHTS and CDR2 as YDEGEE. CDR3 in amino acids: CASSLVIEVGRETQYF. The CDR3 region has the DNA TGTGCCAGCAGCTTGGTAATAGAGGTGGGTCGGGAGACCCAGTACTTC.

This clonotype was found many times. V usage is TRBV28 and J usage is TRBJ1-5; D ambiguous. In germline, CDR1 is MDHEN, CDR2 SYDVKM. The germline V and J ends were trimmed by 3 bases and 3 bases, with 0 bases remaining between them. The CDR3 has 11 residues. CDR3 amino acids: CASSFNQPQHF. DNA of the CDR3: TGTGCCAGCAGTTTCAATCAGCCCCAGCATTTT.

This clonotype has just a few counts. This sequence joins TRBV7-9 and TRBJ1-1; 8 nucleotides line up with TRBD1. There are 15 residues in the CDR3. V shed 5 bases, J shed 1 base, and the junction held 6 bases outside the gene matches. In germline, CDR1 is SEHNR, CDR2 FQNEAQ (reference sequence). The CDR3 is CASSADRGTNTEAFF. Written as DNA, the CDR3 is TGTGCCAGCAGCGCCGACAGGGGTACGAACACTGAAGCTTTCTTT.

In this sample, this clonotype is medium-sized. The CDR3 DNA is TGTGCCAGCAGCTTCGCAAAGGACTCCTACAATGAGCAGTTCTTC. It codes for CASSFAKDSYNEQFF. This sequence joins TRBV7-8 and TRBJ2-1; unclear D gene. Germline V CDR1 and CDR2: SGHVS, FQNEAQ. The CDR3 consists of 15 residues. V was trimmed by 3 bases and J by 0 bases, leaving 9 bases between them. Looking up the rest from reference TRBV7-8 and TRBJ2-1 gives the full variable domain: GAGVSQSPRYKVAKRGQDVALRCDPISGHVSLFWYQQALGQGPEFLTYFQNEAQLDKSGLPSDRFFAERPEGSVSTLKIQRTQQEDSAVYLCASSFAKDSYNEQFFGPGTRLTVL.

About this clonotype itself: A much larger clone differs by one base, so this may be a read error. Here the CDR3 omits its conserved ending phenylalanine or tryptophan, so a read error is the likely source. The limits of the CDR3 on the DNA are not certain, so only TCRdb's listed CDR3 is given. The genes are TRBV2 and TRBJ2-1; no DNA check was done on the table's D call, TRBD1. 13 amino acids form the CDR3, both terminal residues included. Germline V gene data show CDR1 as SNHLY and CDR2 as FYNNEI. This CDR3 reads CASLGGTGAREFS.

This clonotype was seen more than once but under ten times. The chain couples TRBV2 to TRBJ2-2, with D hard to call. CDR1 is SNHLY and CDR2 is FYNNEI in the germline V gene. V gave up 2 bases and J gave up 2 bases, with 12 bases separating them. The CDR3 loop spans 16 amino acids. The CDR3 nucleotides are TGTGCCAGCAGTGAACGTAGCCCCCTTAACACCGGGGAGCTGTTTTTT. This encodes CASSERSPLNTGELFF.

Only a few counts were recorded for this clonotype. The chain links TRBV10-3 to TRBJ2-1; D remains unclear. Germline CDR1 is ENHRY and CDR2 is SYGVKD. The CDR3 spans 14 residues. V gave up 0 bases and J gave up 3 bases, with 6 bases separating them. CDR3 coding DNA: TGTGCCATCAGTGAGTCAGAGGACTACAATGAGCAGTTCTTC. This gives the protein CAISESEDYNEQFF.

This clonotype was seen only a few times. CDR3 nucleotides: TGCAGTGCTAGAGGCGCCCAGGGTAGGGGGTATAATTCACCCCTCCACTTT. It translates to CSARGAQGRGYNSPLHF. The chain couples TRBV20-1 to TRBJ1-6; D is possibly TRBD1 (6 bases). Germline CDR1 is DFQATT and CDR2 is SNEGSKA (reference sequence). The CDR3 runs to 17 residues. V dropped 1 base and J dropped 4 bases, with 17 bases sitting between them.

This clonotype was counted only a few times. The rearrangement joins TRBV11-1 to TRBJ2-2; D uncertain. The CDR3 is 12 residues long. Germline CDR1 and CDR2: SGHAT and FQDESV (reference sequence). Trimming stripped 2 bases from V and 6 bases from J, with 4 bases between. CDR3 protein: CASSLRAGELFF. CDR3 DNA: TGTGCCAGCAGCTTACGTGCCGGGGAGCTGTTTTTT.

The chain joins TRBV12-3 or TRBV12-4 to TRBJ1-3; TRBD1 matches 9 bases. CDR3 length: 17 residues. With 5 bases clipped from V and 0 bases from J, the junction kept 8 bases outside the gene matches. CDR3 in DNA: TGTGCCAGCAGTCCTATGGGACAGGGCGGCTCTGGAAACACCATATATTTT. Translation gives CASSPMGQGGSGNTIYF.

The table lists this clonotype with many counts. The chain couples TRBV5-1 to TRBJ2-5; possible D gene TRBD2, 6 bases. V was pared by 6 bases and J by 1 base, with 16 bases between. The V gene's germline CDR1 is SGHRS and CDR2 YFSETQ. The CDR3 loop spans 15 amino acids. The CDR3 nucleotides are TGCGCCAGCATCTCCGGGCCGGGAGTCCAAGAGACCCAGTACTTC. Amino acids: CASISGPGVQETQYF.

This clonotype has a count of ten or more. V usage is TRBV29-1 and J usage is TRBJ2-3; TRBD1 matches at 7 bases. The CDR3 totals 14 residues. Per the germline V gene, CDR1 is SQVTM and CDR2 is ANQGSEA. After removal of 4 bases from V and 2 bases from J, the junction contained 6 bases not matched to a gene. The CDR3 reads CSVVGQTLTDTQYF. In DNA form, the CDR3 reads TGCAGCGTTGTGGGACAGACTCTCACAGATACGCAGTATTTT.

Ten or more counts support this clonotype. V gene TRBV19 combines with J gene TRBJ1-2; D perhaps matches TRBD1 (5 bases). V shed 9 bases and J shed 4 bases, with 15 bases lying between them. Germline CDR1 and CDR2: LNHDA and SQIVND (reference sequence). This CDR3 has 13 residues. The CDR3 DNA reads as TGTGCCAGCACTCGACAGATAGGCTATGGCTACACCTTC. It yields the protein CASTRQIGYGYTF. Complete variable domain (other parts from reference TRBV19 and TRBJ1-2): DGGITQSPKYLFRKEGQNVTLSCEQNLNHDAMYWYRQDPGQGLRLIYYSQIVNDFQKGDIAEGYSVSREKKESFPLTVTSAQKNPTAFYLCASTRQIGYGYTFGSGTRLTVV.

This clonotype was recorded many times. This chain connects TRBV7-2 to TRBJ2-1, with 7 positions matching TRBD1. Germline V gene sequence: CDR1 SGHTA, CDR2 FQGNSA. With 1 base clipped from V and 2 bases from J, the junction kept 2 bases outside the gene matches. This CDR3 has 15 residues. The CDR3 region is CASSLDRGPYNEQFF. The CDR3 DNA sequence: TGTGCCAGCAGCTTAGACAGGGGACCCTACAATGAGCAGTTCTTC.

This clonotype was detected once. The chain employs TRBV6-5 and TRBJ2-7; 10 nucleotides agree with TRBD1. The germline V gene encodes CDR1 MNHEY and CDR2 SVGAGI. This CDR3 is 15 amino acids long. Trimming at V came to 6 bases and at J to 6 bases, leaving 11 bases not matched to a gene. The CDR3 nucleotides read TGTGCCAGCAGCCCGAACCGGGACAGGGGTGGCGAGCAGTACTTC. Protein: CASSPNRDRGGEQYF.

This clonotype was observed at least ten times. V usage is TRBV6-1 and J usage is TRBJ1-6; D is possibly TRBD1 (5 bases). This CDR3 contains 15 residues. Germline V CDR1 and CDR2: MNHNS, SASEGT. V was clipped by 2 bases and J by 8 bases, with 13 bases between them. The CDR3 loop is CASSEKGHGDSPLHF. The CDR3 bases are TGTGCCAGCAGTGAAAAGGGGCACGGAGATTCACCCCTCCACTTT.

This clonotype occurred many times. The rearrangement links TRBV28 to TRBJ1-1; D is possibly TRBD1 (6 bases). Per germline, CDR1 MDHEN and CDR2 SYDVKM. V was pared by 4 bases and J by 1 base, with 10 bases between. This CDR3 region has 14 residues. The CDR3 region has the DNA TGTGCCAGCAGTTCCGGGACACCGAACACTGAAGCTTTCTTT. Encoded protein: CASSSGTPNTEAFF.

This clonotype was recorded a few times. This sequence joins TRBV7-3 and TRBJ1-1; 7 bases map to TRBD1. The junction had 6 bases not matched to a gene; V was cut back by 5 bases and J by 6 bases. Germline lookup yields CDR1 SGHTA and CDR2 FQGTGA. The CDR3 spans 13 residues. The CDR3 nucleotides read TGTGCCAGCAGCCGCGACAGGGCCGCTGAAGCTTTCTTT. It encodes CASSRDRAAEAFF. Based on the CDR3 plus reference TRBV7-3 and TRBJ1-1, the full variable domain is GAGVSQTPSNKVTEKGKYVELRCDPISGHTALYWYRQSLGQGPEFLIYFQGTGAADDSGLPNDRFFAVRPEGSVSTLKIQRTERGDSAVYLCASSRDRAAEAFFGQGTRLTVV.

This clonotype occurred many times. This chain links TRBV28 with TRBJ1-5; 7 nucleotides match TRBD1. Germline CDR1 reads MDHEN; CDR2 reads SYDVKM. J was trimmed by 2 bases and V by 8 bases; bases with no gene match: 9. This CDR3 is 15 amino acids long. Here the CDR3 DNA reads TGTGCCAGCCGGACAGGCAAGCTAGGCAATCAGCCCCAGCATTTT. It translates to CASRTGKLGNQPQHF.

This clonotype was recorded at least ten times. J is TRBJ2-2 and V is TRBV7-9, with D possibly TRBD1 on 5 matching bases. The V end lost 5 bases, the J end lost 3 bases, and 25 bases lay between the germline ends. The CDR3 covers 19 residues. Germline CDR1 SEHNR, CDR2 FQNEAQ (reference sequence). The CDR3 sequence is CASSGRPRQRNSDTGELFF. In DNA form, the CDR3 reads TGTGCCAGCAGCGGACGTCCTAGACAGAGGAACTCTGACACCGGGGAGCTGTTTTTT.

At least ten counts were recorded for this clonotype. The chain joins TRBV7-2 to TRBJ1-5; perhaps TRBD1 as D (6 bases). This CDR3 has 13 residues. Germline V gene lookup returns CDR1 SGHTA and CDR2 FQGNSA. Trimming removed 5 bases from V and 4 bases from J, with 9 bases in between. In DNA, the CDR3 is TGTGCCAGCAGCCAACAGGGTAATCAGCCCCAGCATTTT. As protein: CASSQQGNQPQHF. Combining the CDR3 with reference TRBV7-2 and TRBJ1-5 gives the whole variable domain GAGVSQSPSNKVTEKGKDVELRCDPISGHTALYWYRQSLGQGLEFLIYFQGNSAPDKSGLPSDRFSAERTGGSVSTLTIQRTQQEDSAVYLCASSQQGNQPQHFGDGTRLSIL.

The rearrangement joins TRBV4-1 to TRBJ2-3; D may be TRBD2 (6 bases). Germline CDR1 MGHRA, CDR2 YSYEKL. The CDR3 is made up of 16 amino acids. V lost 1 base and J lost 6, with 17 bases in between. The CDR3 DNA reads TGCGCCAGCAGCCAAGTACTAGCTCTGGCTGGGGATACGCAGTATTTT. This gives the protein CASSQVLALAGDTQYF.

Worth noting for this clonotype: A much bigger clone sits one base away, suggesting this may be a read error. The CDR3 nucleotides read TGTGTCAGCAGCTTAGCGGCCGGGGCAGATACGCAGTATTTT. Translation: CVSSLAAGADTQYF. The chain couples TRBV7-2 to TRBJ2-3; D might be TRBD2 (6 bases). The CDR3 consists of 14 residues. Germline CDR1 SGHTA, CDR2 FQGNSA.

This clonotype was seen at least ten times. The J gene is TRBJ1-1, the V gene TRBV18; TRBD1 aligns across 7 bases. J gave up 0 bases and V 4 bases, and 2 bases lay outside the gene matches. Germline CDR1 reads KGHSH; CDR2 reads LQKENI. This CDR3 has 14 residues. The DNA of the CDR3 is TGTGCCAGCTCACGGGACAGTTTGAACACTGAAGCTTTCTTT. Amino acid sequence: CASSRDSLNTEAFF.

The table lists this clonotype with many counts. This chain joins TRBV6-1 and TRBJ2-7, with D perhaps being TRBD1 or TRBD2 (6 bases each). The CDR3 covers 13 residues. The germline CDR1 and CDR2 sequences are MNHNS and SASEGT. V was cut by 6 bases and J by 7 bases, with 16 bases left in between. The CDR3 loop reads CASRRGDLTEQYF. CDR3 bases: TGTGCCAGCAGGAGGGGGGATCTAACAGAGCAGTACTTC.

At least ten counts were recorded for this clonotype. The chain has TRBV11-3 and TRBJ2-2; weak D call: TRBD2 (5 bases). V was clipped by 1 base and J by 4 bases, with 10 bases between them. The CDR3 totals 15 residues. Germline values: CDR1 SGHNT, CDR2 YENEEA. CDR3 region: CASSLGARGTGELFF. The CDR3, as DNA: TGTGCCAGCAGCTTAGGGGCCCGGGGCACCGGGGAGCTGTTTTTT.

This clonotype was observed many times. V is TRBV6-5 and J is TRBJ2-3; 7 bases map to TRBD2. The V and J ends lost 6 bases and 4 bases, in that order; junction bases with no gene match: 7. Germline loops: CDR1 MNHEY, CDR2 SVGAGI. CDR3 size: 14 residues. This CDR3 is CASSRGSGADTQYF. CDR3 in DNA: TGTGCCAGCAGCCGCGGGAGCGGAGCAGATACGCAGTATTTT.

Many counts were recorded for this clonotype. V usage is TRBV18 and J usage is TRBJ2-1; 15 bases match TRBD2. The CDR3 length is 16 residues. Trimming at V came to 6 bases and at J to 5 bases, leaving 5 bases not matched to a gene. Germline assignment: CDR1 KGHSH and CDR2 LQKENI. CDR3 DNA: TGTGCCAGCTCGATCGGACTAGCGGGAGGGGACAATGAGCAGTTCTTC. Its protein product is CASSIGLAGGDNEQFF.

This clonotype has at least ten counts. The rearrangement uses TRBV20-1 and TRBJ2-3, with 10 bases identical to TRBD2. Germline V gene lookup returns CDR1 DFQATT and CDR2 SNEGSKA (reference sequence). This CDR3 has 15 amino acids. V shed 1 base, J shed 5 bases, and the junction held 6 bases outside the gene matches. Here the CDR3 DNA reads TGCAGTGCTAGAGTACTAGCGGGACTGGGAGATACGCAGTATTTT. This sequence encodes CSARVLAGLGDTQYF.

This clonotype was observed at least ten times. CDR3 DNA: TGTGCCAGCAGCCCTGGTTCCAGGCTCTACGGAGAGCAGTTCTTC. Its protein is CASSPGSRLYGEQFF. The J gene is TRBJ2-1, the V gene TRBV28; D remains ambiguous. CDR1 is MDHEN and CDR2 is SYDVKM in the germline V gene. The CDR3 is 15 residues long. Trimming stripped 6 bases from V and 10 bases from J, with 22 bases between.

The chain employs TRBV6-5 and TRBJ1-5; D is unclear. The CDR3 runs 12 residues. The V end lost 7 bases, the J end lost 4 bases, and 8 bases lay between the germline ends. Germline CDR1 MNHEY, CDR2 SVGAGI. The CDR3 loop reads CASNFLNQPQHF. CDR3 coding DNA: TGTGCCAGCAACTTTCTAAATCAGCCCCAGCATTTT.